This T cell receptor beta chain emerged from a study of blood T cell repertoires in COVID-19. Turning to the study itself: From the United States, Italy and Spain came samples of acute and convalescent COVID-19.

This clone was counted only a few times. In germline, CDR1 is SEHNR, CDR2 FQNEAQ (reference sequence). V lost 7 bases to trimming and J lost 5 bases, with 14 bases between them. The CDR3 has 14 amino acids. Across fewer than 25 US areas, participants ranged in age from roughly 18 to 95 years. Here immunoSEQ multiplex PCR was the method, and the copy in TCRdb shows in-frame clones only, minus some. Altogether some 270,000 clones are present, just under 90% being singletons, with the ten largest covering 4.1%. The receptor comes from a woman between 25 and 40 years old with acute COVID-19. The rearrangement links TRBV7-9 to TRBJ2-2; tentatively, D is TRBD1 (6 bases). Sequencing was performed on PBMCs or T cells enriched from blood (not recorded which). The CDR3 DNA follows: TGTGCCAGCAAAAACAGGGAAGGGACCGGGGAGCTGTTTTTT. It translates to CASKNREGTGELFF. Full variable domain (remainder filled in from reference TRBV7-9 and TRBJ2-2): DTGVSQNPRHKITKRGQNVTFRCDPISEHNRLYWYRQTLGQGPEFLTYFQNEAQLEKSRLLSDRFSAERPKGSFSTLEIQRTEQGDSAMYLCASKNREGTGELFFGEGSRLTVL.